The entry below gives a single TCR beta chain sequence along with its context. Its antigen is undetermined. The same CDR3 is also encoded by other DNA sequences in this sample. Sequencing was performed with immunoSEQ multiplex PCR; in TCRdb, only in-frame clones are kept and a portion is missing. Here the sample spans about 85,000 clones, around 90% being singletons. With no exception, relapse followed autologous stem cell transplantation in all patients, and brentuximab vedotin exposure varied. The sample belongs to a study of PD-1 blockade in classical Hodgkin lymphoma. The CDR3 totals 14 residues. The germline gives CDR1 MNHEY, CDR2 SVGAGI. The V end was cut by 0 bases, the J end by 4 bases, with 7 bases between. Study outcomes and limitations: Before treatment, TCR diversity in newly diagnosed patients was reportedly lower than in healthy donors. Those achieving complete response showed baseline diversity like newly diagnosed patients.

The TCR sequence derives from a human donor with classical Hodgkin lymphoma. Sequences were derived from peripheral blood mononuclear cells (PBMCs), sampled before the second cycle of nivolumab. The chain joins TRBV6-5 to TRBJ1-5; no definite D call. The DNA of the CDR3 is TGTGCCAGCAGTTACTCGGGGTCAAATCAGCCCCAGCATTTT. Translation: CASSYSGSNQPQHF.